This TCR beta chain was found in a study of T-cell reconstitution after alpha-beta-depleted transplantation in children (TCRdb year 2016). About the full investigation: The study quantitatively tracked T-cell immune reconstitution after TCRalphabeta/CD19-depleted allogeneic hematopoietic cell transplantation in children using TCR repertoire profiling.

The method was PCR. The instrument was an Illumina HiSeq 2500. TCR library preparation used molecular barcoding, with unique molecular identifiers applied to normalize quantification of the TCRbeta repertoire. The public reads were run again by TCRdb, first through fastp at Q25 and then through MiXCR, and only productive beta chains were kept. Entries that share a CDR3 protein sequence are merged under the most common genes and DNA. Counted in this sample were 500,000 or so distinct CDR3 sequences; 32% of them appeared once. 2% to 2.5% of the sample rests with the top ten. Regarding this clonotype: Its antigen is unknown. Base quality data are lacking; no much larger clone is found one base away.

V was cut back by 7 bases and J by 1 base, leaving a gap of 19 bases between them. Measured from the cysteine to the phenylalanine, the CDR3 is 15 residues long. The sequence is cut down to CDR3 DNA, 45 bases in frame from base 1. The germline V gene sets CDR1 to SQVTM and CDR2 to ANQGSEA. The chain couples TRBV29-1 to TRBJ1-1; matching of 5 bases hints at TRBD1 as the D gene. The sample consisted of PBMCs from the stem cell graft donor, taken from the stem cell graft. The sequence derives from a human donor who donated a stem cell graft to a child with aplastic anemia. The encoded CDR3 is CSALPAGTSNTEAFF. Read as DNA, the sequence is TGCAGCGCCCTCCCGGCAGGGACCTCGAACACTGAAGCTTTCTTT.